The entry that follows covers one T cell receptor (beta chain) sequence. Antigen: not known. This entry is derived from a study of PD-1 blockade in classical Hodgkin lymphoma. On the study more broadly: Patients in the cohort were put on intravenous nivolumab, 3 mg/kg every 2 weeks. Study-wide results and limits: Differences between repertoires have undefined causes, possibly disease activity or prior therapy.

The CDR3 runs to 17 residues. Trimming pared 3 bases from V and 1 base from J, leaving 18 bases between. Germline V gene lookup returns CDR1 ENHRY and CDR2 SYGVKD. Data came from immunoSEQ multiplex PCR; TCRdb stores just in-frame clones and leaves some out. The data show some 90,000 clones, around four fifths seen once. The time point: cycle 4 day 1 (C4D1), after about 6 weeks of nivolumab. Each patient's relapse followed autologous stem cell transplantation, and brentuximab vedotin exposure varied. Complete response, partial response or progressive disease were the best responses. The sequencing used peripheral blood mononuclear cells (PBMCs), collected before the fourth cycle of nivolumab. This rearrangement joins TRBV10-3 to TRBJ1-1; no clear D gene. The receptor's source is a human donor with classical Hodgkin lymphoma. CDR3 sequence: CAISEFLATAGNTEAFF. DNA of the CDR3: TGTGCCATCAGTGAATTTTTAGCCACGGCGGGGAACACTGAAGCTTTCTTT.